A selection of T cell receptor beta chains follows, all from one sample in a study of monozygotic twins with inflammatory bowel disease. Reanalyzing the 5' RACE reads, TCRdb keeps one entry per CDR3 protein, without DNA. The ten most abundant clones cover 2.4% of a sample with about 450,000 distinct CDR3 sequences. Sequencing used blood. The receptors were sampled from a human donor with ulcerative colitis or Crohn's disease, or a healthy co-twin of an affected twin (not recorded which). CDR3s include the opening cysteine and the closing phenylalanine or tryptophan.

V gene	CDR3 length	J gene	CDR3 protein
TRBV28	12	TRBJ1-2	CASSPGRTGYTF
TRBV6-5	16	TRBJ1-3	CASSYVRGSSGNTIYF
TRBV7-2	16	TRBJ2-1	CASSLVGGAGRNEQFF
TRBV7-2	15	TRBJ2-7	CASSPTSGYPYEQYF
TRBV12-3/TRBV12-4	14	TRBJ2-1	CASSHGTGSDEQFF
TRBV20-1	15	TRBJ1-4	CSARPDRVEFGKLFF
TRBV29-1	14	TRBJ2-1	CSVGPGGGINEQFF
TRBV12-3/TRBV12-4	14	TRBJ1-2	CASSSSTGTYGYTF
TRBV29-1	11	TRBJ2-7	CSVRDGYEQYF
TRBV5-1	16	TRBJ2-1	CASTLPTSGGIDEQFF
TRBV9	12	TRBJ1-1	CASSVTGGGAFF
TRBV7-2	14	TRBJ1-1	CASSLGNSGTEAFF
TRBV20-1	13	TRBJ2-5	CSASYRIQETQYF
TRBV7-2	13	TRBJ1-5	CASSRDGRQPQHF
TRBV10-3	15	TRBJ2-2	CAISESGGSAGELFF
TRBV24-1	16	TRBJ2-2	CATSDPSRGNTGELFF
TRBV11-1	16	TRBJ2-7	CASSSPQRGAVHEQYF
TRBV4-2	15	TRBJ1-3	CASSPGGPSGNTIYF
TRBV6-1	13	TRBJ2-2	CASRDTNTGELFF
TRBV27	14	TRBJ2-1	CASSFSGFYNEQFF
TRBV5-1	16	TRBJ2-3	CASSLEGDLSTDTQYF
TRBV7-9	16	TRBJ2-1	CASTASGTGGENEQFF